The clone carrying this T cell receptor (beta chain) was counted a single time. These data originate in a study of blood T cell repertoires in COVID-19. Study background: Samples came from the United States, Italy and Spain, spanning acute and convalescent COVID-19. Sources were T cells, B-cell-depleted T cells, or PBMCs; the material itself was cDNA or gDNA.

Germline-derived CDR1 and CDR2 are MNHNY and SVGAGI (reference sequence). With 6 bases clipped from V and 3 bases from J, the junction kept 7 bases outside the gene matches. The CDR3 loop spans 15 amino acids. Original handling: Scientists estimated how many nucleated cells there were by amplifying reference gene primers. Data came from immunoSEQ multiplex PCR; TCRdb stores just in-frame clones and leaves some out. V and J calls and clone size come straight from that table; D and trimming were deduced from the DNA. This sample has around 370,000 clones; 90% occur once, and the top ten carry approximately 7%.

The sequence derives from a young man with active or convalescent COVID-19. The rearrangement links TRBV6-6 to TRBJ2-2; TRBD2 matches 7 bases. The specimen was peripheral blood. CDR3 region: CASRLEGGDTGELFF. In nucleotides, the CDR3 is TGTGCCAGCAGACTAGAGGGAGGGGACACCGGGGAGCTGTTTTTT.